A single T cell receptor beta chain is shown here with its context. Its cognate antigen is unknown. The length of the CDR3 is 17 residues. The germline gives CDR1 KGHSH, CDR2 LQKENI. With V trimmed by 3 bases and J by 0 bases, 4 bases remained unmatched. 60 Vbeta and 13 Jbeta primers were used in PCR. Clones were sequenced by immunoSEQ multiplex PCR, and TCRdb holds only the in-frame ones, with some missing. The table shows over 150,000 clones, with more than 60% occurring only once. The sample originates from a study of cytomegalovirus exposure and HLA in healthy donors. Whole-study findings and limits: Later analysis suggested links between common viral pathogens and several top significant clusters.

The source material was PBMCs. This receptor was identified in a woman between 45 and 65 years old in good health and CMV-seropositive. The chain joins TRBV18 to TRBJ2-2, with 10 bases lining up with TRBD2. CDR3 amino acids: CASSPILAGPNTGELFF. In DNA form, the CDR3 reads TGTGCCAGCTCACCGATACTAGCGGGGCCGAACACCGGGGAGCTGTTTTTT.